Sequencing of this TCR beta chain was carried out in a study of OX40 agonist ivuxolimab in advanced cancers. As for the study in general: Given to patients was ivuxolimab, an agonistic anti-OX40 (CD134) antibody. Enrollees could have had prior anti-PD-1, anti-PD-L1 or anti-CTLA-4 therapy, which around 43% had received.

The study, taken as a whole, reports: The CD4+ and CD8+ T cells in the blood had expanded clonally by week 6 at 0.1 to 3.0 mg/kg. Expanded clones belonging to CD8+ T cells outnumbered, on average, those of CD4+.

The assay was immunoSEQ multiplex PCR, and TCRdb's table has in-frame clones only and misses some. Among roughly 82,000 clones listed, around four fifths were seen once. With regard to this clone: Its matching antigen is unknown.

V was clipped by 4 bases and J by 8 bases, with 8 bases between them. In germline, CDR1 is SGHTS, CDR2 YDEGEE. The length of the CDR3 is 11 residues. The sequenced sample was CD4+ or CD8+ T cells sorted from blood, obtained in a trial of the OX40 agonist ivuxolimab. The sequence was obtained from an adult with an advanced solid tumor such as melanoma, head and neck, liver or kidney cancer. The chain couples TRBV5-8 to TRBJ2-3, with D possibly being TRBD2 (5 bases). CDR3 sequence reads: CASSREGTQYF. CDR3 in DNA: TGTGCCAGCAGCCGCGAGGGTACGCAGTATTTT.